The clone carrying this T cell receptor beta chain was picked up one time. Using immunoSEQ multiplex PCR, the repertoire was profiled, and TCRdb retains in-frame clones only, with some absent. The sample lists 140,000 to 150,000 clones, about 89% occurring once. These data come from a study of T cell responses to AZD1222 COVID-19 vaccine. Trimming took off 2 bases at V and 1 base at J, with 11 bases between the two ends. This CDR3 comprises 16 residues. This sequence joins TRBV23-1 and TRBJ2-2; D is uncertain. TRBV23-1 is known as an ORF, though its function is uncertain. The receptor was derived from an adult in good health. Sequences were derived from peripheral blood, sampled on day 0 of MenACWY control vaccination. The CDR3 protein is CASSQGGNRNTGELFF. CDR3 nucleotides: TGCGCCAGCAGTCAAGGTGGGAATCGGAACACCGGGGAGCTGTTTTTT.